This T cell receptor beta chain was identified during a study of blood T cells in healthy people across ages (dated by TCRdb to the mid-2010s). For the study in its entirety: In model experiments, roughly one uniquely barcoded TCR beta cDNA molecule per two T cells was captured by template switching. For two donors (one aged 18 to 29 and one aged 80 or older), the study analyzed two additional independent replicas of 1 million unique cDNA reads from the same blood draw. Using deep sequencing normalized with unique cDNA molecular identifiers, the study measured how TCR beta repertoire diversity changes with age. Four age groups were formed from the donors: young (average approximately 17 years), middle-aged (just under 40), aged (roughly 59) and long-lived (about 80). To avoid experimental bias, donors of different ages were spread randomly across the sequencing lanes. Overall study outcomes, separate from this receptor: Bulk unsorted PBMC profiling prevented conclusive comparison of naive and antigen-experienced compartments. Estimates of total diversity based on one million sequenced T cells were considered lower bounds and underestimates. Observed TCR beta diversity correlated strongly with the percentage of naive T cells measured by flow cytometry. Observed TCR beta diversity per million T cells fell roughly linearly with age, and a significant reduction was already apparent by age around 44. Compared with the aged group, the long-lived group had more naive CD4+ T cells, fewer expanded clones and increased TCR diversity, suggesting age selection. Because the CMV infection status of the donors was unknown, age-related changes in expanded clonotypes may potentially have been confounded.

Concerning this clonotype itself: The clone's antigen remains unknown. A junction end diverges from the germline sequence, so it may reflect a read error.

The method behind the library was 5' RACE. Sequencing used an Illumina HiSeq 2500. A second PCR of about 6 to 12 cycles was performed with a sample-barcoded 5' primer and a J-beta primer mix. A template-switch 5' adaptor carrying 12 random nucleotides introduced a unique molecular identifier onto each TCR beta cDNA molecule. Each sample yielded at least 3 million CDR3-containing paired-end reads. The Mint cDNA synthesis kit, primed by a TRBC-specific oligonucleotide, was used to synthesize first-strand cDNA from all RNA. All cDNA was treated with uracil-DNA glycosylase and then went through a first 18-cycle PCR with the universal primers M1SS and BC2_uni_R. In the original analysis: For normalization, 1 million high-quality reads, each with a distinct molecular identifier, were randomly selected from each sample. Instead of being binned into consensus sequences, reads that shared molecular identifiers were thrown out. MiTCR, set to a Q25 quality threshold and the strictest error-elimination algorithm, was used for CDR3 identification, clonotype clustering and error correction. Lower-bound total TCR beta diversity was estimated with a nonparametric unseen species model using Euler transformation. In TCRdb, the public reads were trimmed at Q25 with fastp and aligned with MiXCR, with productive beta chains retained. Each CDR3 protein gets just one entry, which takes the most common genes and DNA from the rows behind it. The V and J calls and clone size are TCRdb's, not the authors'. The sample records 1.5 million to 2 million distinct CDR3 sequences, approximately 28% of which are singletons. 7.7% of the sample rests with the top ten.

The CDR3 runs 14 amino acids, cysteine and phenylalanine included. The retained sequence is limited to the CDR3, 42 bases, with the frame set at the first base. CDR1 and CDR2 are read off the germline V gene as SGHTA and FQGNSA. The donors were roughly 39 Caucasian individuals from Russia, aged roughly 6 to 100 years, who were systemically healthy. Each donor gave 8 to 10 milliliters of peripheral blood, drawn into EDTA-treated Vacutainer tubes. PBMCs were isolated by Ficoll-Paque density-gradient centrifugation, with at least 6 million obtained per sample. Total RNA, at least 6 micrograms per sample, was extracted from PBMCs with Trizol reagent. The percentages of naive CD45RAhigh/CD27high T cells were determined by flow cytometry on a PBMC aliquot from every donor.

Recombination connected TRBV7-2 to TRBJ1-6; the D gene is unclear. The sample consisted of blood. The receptor's source is a woman aged 30 to 39 in good health. The DNA sequence is as follows: TGTGTCAGCAGCTTAAGACGTAAGGATTCACCCCTCCACTTT. The encoded protein is CVSSLRRKDSPLHF.